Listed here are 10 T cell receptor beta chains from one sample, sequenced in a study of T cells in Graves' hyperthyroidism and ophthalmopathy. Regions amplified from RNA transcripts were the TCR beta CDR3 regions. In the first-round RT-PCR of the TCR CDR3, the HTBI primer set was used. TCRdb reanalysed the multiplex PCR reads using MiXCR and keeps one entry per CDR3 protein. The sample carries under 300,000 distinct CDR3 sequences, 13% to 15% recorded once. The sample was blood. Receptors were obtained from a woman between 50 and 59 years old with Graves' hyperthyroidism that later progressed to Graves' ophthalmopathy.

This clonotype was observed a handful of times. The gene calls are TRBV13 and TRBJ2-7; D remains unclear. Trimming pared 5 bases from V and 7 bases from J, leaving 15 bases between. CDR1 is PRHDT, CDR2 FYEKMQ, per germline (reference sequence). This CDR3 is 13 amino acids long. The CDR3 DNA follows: TGTGCCAGCAGCCCTCACCCCCCCGTAGAGCAGTACTTC. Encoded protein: CASSPHPPVEQYF.

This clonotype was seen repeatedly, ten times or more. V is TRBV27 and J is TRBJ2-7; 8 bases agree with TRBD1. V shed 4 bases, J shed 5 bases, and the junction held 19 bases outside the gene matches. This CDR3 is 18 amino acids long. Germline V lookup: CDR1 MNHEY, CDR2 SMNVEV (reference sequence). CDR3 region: CASSYRGPEAGGSHEQYF. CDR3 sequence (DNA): TGTGCCAGCAGTTACCGGGGGCCGGAGGCAGGGGGCTCACACGAGCAGTACTTC.

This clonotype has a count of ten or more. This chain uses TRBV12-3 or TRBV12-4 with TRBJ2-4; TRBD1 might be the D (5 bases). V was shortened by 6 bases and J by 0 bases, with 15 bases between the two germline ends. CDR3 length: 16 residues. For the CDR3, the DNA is TGTGCCAGCAGCCAAGCCTTCAGGGAAGCCAAAAACATTCAGTACTTC. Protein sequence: CASSQAFREAKNIQYF.

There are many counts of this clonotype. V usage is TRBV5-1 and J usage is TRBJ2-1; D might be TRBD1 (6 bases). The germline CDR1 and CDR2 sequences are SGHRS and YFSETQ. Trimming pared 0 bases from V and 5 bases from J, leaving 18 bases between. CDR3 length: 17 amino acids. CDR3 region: CASSLAPAGVGDNEQFF. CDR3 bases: TGCGCCAGCAGCTTGGCCCCCGCAGGGGTGGGAGACAATGAGCAGTTCTTC.

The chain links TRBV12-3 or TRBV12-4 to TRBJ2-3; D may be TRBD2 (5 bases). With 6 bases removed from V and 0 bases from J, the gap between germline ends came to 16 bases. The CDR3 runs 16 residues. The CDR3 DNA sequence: TGTGCCAGCAGCCCAACTTCCTGGACTAGCACAGATACGCAGTATTTT. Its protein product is CASSPTSWTSTDTQYF.

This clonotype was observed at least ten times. CDR3 residues: CASSHGSRGSYNEQFF. Written as DNA, the CDR3 is TGTGCCAGCAGCCACGGCTCCCGAGGGTCCTACAATGAGCAGTTCTTC. This chain uses TRBV14 with TRBJ2-1, with D possibly matching TRBD2 (5 bases). V gave up 3 bases and J gave up 1 base, with 13 bases separating them. The length of the CDR3 is 16 residues. Per germline, CDR1 SGHDN and CDR2 FVKESK.

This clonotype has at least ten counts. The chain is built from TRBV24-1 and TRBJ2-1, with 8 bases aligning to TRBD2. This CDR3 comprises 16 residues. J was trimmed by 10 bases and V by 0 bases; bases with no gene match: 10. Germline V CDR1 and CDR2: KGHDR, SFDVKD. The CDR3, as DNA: TGTGCCACCAGTGATTTGAATCGGGGGGGGACCCGGGAGCAGTTCTTC. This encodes CATSDLNRGGTREQFF.

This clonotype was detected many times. CDR3 DNA: TGCAGCGCTCGTGGGGTCAGGGGTCCATCCTACAATGAGCAGTTCTTC. This sequence encodes CSARGVRGPSYNEQFF. This rearrangement joins TRBV29-1 to TRBJ2-1, with D tentatively TRBD1 (6 bases). Germline CDR1 and CDR2: SQVTM and ANQGSEA. The CDR3 totals 16 residues. Trimming took 7 bases from V and 1 from J, leaving 20 bases between them.

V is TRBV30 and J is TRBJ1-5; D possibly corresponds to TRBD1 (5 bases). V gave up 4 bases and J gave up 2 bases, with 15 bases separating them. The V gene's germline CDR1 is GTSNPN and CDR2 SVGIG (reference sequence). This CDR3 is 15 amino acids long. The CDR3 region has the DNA TGTGCCTGGAACGCTGAGGGGATCCGCAATCAGCCCCAGCATTTT. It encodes CAWNAEGIRNQPQHF.

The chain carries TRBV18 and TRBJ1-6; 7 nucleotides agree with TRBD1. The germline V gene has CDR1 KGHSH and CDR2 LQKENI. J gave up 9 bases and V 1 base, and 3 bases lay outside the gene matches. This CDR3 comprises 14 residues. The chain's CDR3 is CASSPQGAGSPLHF. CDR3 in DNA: TGTGCCAGCTCACCACAGGGGGCCGGTTCACCCCTCCACTTT.